The clone carrying this T cell receptor (beta chain) showed up just a few times. Its antigen is as yet unknown. Germline V gene lookup returns CDR1 MGHRA and CDR2 YSYEKL. V lost 4 bases, J lost 4 bases, and 19 bases lay in between. The CDR3 runs 16 residues. These data are taken from a study of T-cell memory formation after mild COVID-19. Study overall: TCR clusters were mostly donor specific. Whole-study findings and limits: The authors did not confirm SARS-CoV-2 specificity of second-wave clones peaking day 37. Chiefly within CM and EM were the contracting CD4+ clones; CD8+ ones were within EMRA.

TCRdb re-called the 5' RACE reads with MiXCR, one entry per CDR3 protein. This sample has 75,000 to 95,000 distinct CDR3 sequences, with more than 13% found just once. Sequencing was carried out using PBMCs or a T cell subset sorted from them (not recorded which). The receptor was derived from a man aged 18 to 30 who had mild COVID-19 (a few samples of this study predate the infection). Cell type and time point are not known. V gene TRBV4-1 combines with J gene TRBJ1-1, with D possibly matching TRBD1 (5 bases). The CDR3 bases are TGCGCCAGCAGCCCACGGGGGATACAACGGGGCACTGAAGCTTTCTTT. Protein: CASSPRGIQRGTEAFF.